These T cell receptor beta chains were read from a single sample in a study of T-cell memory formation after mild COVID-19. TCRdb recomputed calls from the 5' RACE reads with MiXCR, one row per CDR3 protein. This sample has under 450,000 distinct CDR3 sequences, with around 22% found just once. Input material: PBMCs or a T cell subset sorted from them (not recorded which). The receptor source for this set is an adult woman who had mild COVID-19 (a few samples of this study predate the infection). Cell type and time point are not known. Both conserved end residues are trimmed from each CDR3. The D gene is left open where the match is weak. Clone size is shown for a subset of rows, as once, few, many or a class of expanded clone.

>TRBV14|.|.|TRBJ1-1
ASPTGTEAF
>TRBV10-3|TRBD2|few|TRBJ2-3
AISVSTSGSPQGTQY
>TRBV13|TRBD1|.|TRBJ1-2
ASSLLDRGSGYGYT
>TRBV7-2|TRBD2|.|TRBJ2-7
ASSSTAGVYEQY
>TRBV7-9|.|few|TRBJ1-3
ASDQGNSGNTIY
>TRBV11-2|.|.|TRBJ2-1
ASSLTGEQF
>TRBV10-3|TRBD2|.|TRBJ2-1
AITTSGRNEQF
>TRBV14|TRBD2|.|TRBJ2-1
ASRYSGLAPNEQF
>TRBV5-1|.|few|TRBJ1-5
ASSTDSNQPQH
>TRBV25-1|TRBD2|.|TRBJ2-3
ASSDTRLAGGRQDTQY
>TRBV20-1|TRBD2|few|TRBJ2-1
SARDSGRADNEQF